This TCR beta chain was profiled in a study of identical twins. There were only healthy Caucasians among the donors. V was trimmed by 0 bases and J by 0 bases, leaving 5 bases between them. This CDR3 has 14 amino acids. Looked up from germline, CDR1 is MGHRA and CDR2 is YSYEKL. Whole-study results and caveats: Within cord blood, abundant beta clonotypes carried fewer insertions, but memory repertoires showed no such trend.

A universal primer binding site was introduced by template switching. The final cDNA contained unique molecular identifiers. TCRdb redid the calling of the 5' RACE reads with MiXCR, one entry per CDR3 protein. The table has about 250,000 distinct CDR3 sequences, 7.5% seen once. The table lists this clonotype with a few counts. Its antigen remains unidentified. The data were also submitted as part of a second study, on yellow fever vaccine responses in identical twins.

The chain is built from TRBV4-1 and TRBJ1-2; D call uncertain. This sequence originates from a young woman in good health. The sample comprised CD8+ T cells sorted from blood. The CDR3 DNA is TGCGCCAGCAGCCAAGAAATAGCTAACTATGGCTACACCTTC. Its translation is CASSQEIANYGYTF.